These 10 T cell receptor beta chains were sequenced from one sample in a study of blood T cell repertoires in COVID-19. The protocol was immunoSEQ multiplex PCR, while the TCRdb copy is restricted to in-frame clones and leaves out a portion. The sample lists 50,000 to 55,000 clones, around 90% occurring once. The specimen sequenced was peripheral blood. These receptors were obtained from a man in his forties or fifties with active COVID-19.

The gene calls are TRBV4-3 and TRBJ2-4; tentatively, D is TRBD1 (6 bases). The CDR3 is 15 residues long. Looked up from germline, CDR1 is LGHNA and CDR2 is YSLEER. Trimming left V 4 bases short and J 4 bases short, with 14 bases between. CDR3 sequence reads: CASSPVQGPKNIQYF. The CDR3 DNA sequence: TGCGCCAGCAGCCCGGTTCAGGGGCCTAAAAACATTCAGTACTTC.

The rearrangement links TRBV3-1 (or the pseudogene TRBV3-2) to TRBJ2-3; 13 nucleotides agree with TRBD2. The V segment lost 6 bases and the J segment 5 bases; nucleotides outside the gene matches: 8. Germline V lookup: CDR1 LGHDT, CDR2 YNNKEL (reference sequence). This CDR3 is built from 16 residues. For the CDR3, the DNA is TGTGCCAGCAGGTCACTAGCGGGGGGGCGTGTAGATACGCAGTATTTT. Encoded protein: CASRSLAGGRVDTQYF.

The genes are TRBV4-2 and TRBJ1-1; 10 nucleotides match TRBD1. The CDR3 has 16 residues. Germline trimming cut 4 bases from V and 1 base from J; bases unmatched to any gene: 6. The V gene's germline CDR1 is LGHNA and CDR2 YNFKEQ. The CDR3 loop is CASSPRTGGQNTEAFF. The CDR3 nucleotides are TGTGCCAGCAGCCCCCGGACAGGGGGACAGAACACTGAAGCTTTCTTT.

The rearrangement links TRBV2 to TRBJ2-1, with 10 bases fitting TRBD1. Germline trimming cut 3 bases from V and 5 bases from J; bases unmatched to any gene: 4. Germline CDR1 reads SNHLY; CDR2 reads FYNNEI. This CDR3 comprises 15 residues. In DNA, the CDR3 is TGTGCCAGCAGTGAGACCGGGACAGGGGACAATGAGCAGTTCTTC. It translates to CASSETGTGDNEQFF. The entire variable domain, with the rest obtained from reference TRBV2 and TRBJ2-1, is as follows: EPEVTQTPSHQVTQMGQEVILRCVPISNHLYFYWYRQILGQKVEFLVSFYNNEISEKSEIFDDQFSVERPDGSNFTLKIRSTKLEDSAMYFCASSETGTGDNEQFFGPGTRLTVL.

The chain employs TRBV12-3 or TRBV12-4 and TRBJ1-6, with D maybe TRBD1 (6 bases). The CDR3 runs 13 residues. V was cut by 3 bases and J by 11 bases, with 11 bases left in between. The CDR3 DNA is TGTGCCAGCAGTTTGGGGGACATTCCACCCCTCCACTTT. Translation: CASSLGDIPPLHF.

The CDR3 DNA is TGTGCCAGCAGCTTAATATCAGGATCCTACGAGCAGTACTTC. This translates into CASSLISGSYEQYF. The chain is built from TRBV7-6 and TRBJ2-7; D is ambiguous. Germline V gives CDR1 SGHVS, CDR2 FNYEAQ. The CDR3 spans 14 residues. V shed 2 bases and J shed 1 base, with 9 bases lying between them.

For this clone: The junction shows a germline mismatch at one end, possibly a read error. This chain connects TRBV6-6 to TRBJ2-5, with TRBD2 identical over 7 bases. The germline gives CDR1 MNHNY, CDR2 SVGAGI (reference sequence). The CDR3 spans 14 residues. The CDR3 reads CASSDSSGQETQYF. The DNA for the CDR3 is TGTGCCAGCAGTGACTCTAGCGGCCAAGAGACCCAGTACTTC.

J is TRBJ1-2 and V is TRBV29-1; D is perhaps TRBD1 (6 bases). The CDR3 is made up of 12 amino acids. Trimming left V 4 bases short and J 0 bases short, with 6 bases between. Germline CDR1 is SQVTM and CDR2 is ANQGSEA. CDR3 coding DNA: TGCAGCGTTGGGGGGCCTAACTATGGCTACACCTTC. It yields the protein CSVGGPNYGYTF. Using reference TRBV29-1 and TRBJ1-2 for the parts outside the CDR3, the full variable domain is SAVISQKPSRDICQRGTSLTIQCQVDSQVTMMFWYRQQPGQSLTLIATANQGSEATYESGFVIDKFPISRPNLTFSTLTVSNMSPEDSSIYLCSVGGPNYGYTFGSGTRLTVV.

The chain joins TRBV30 to TRBJ1-6; the match to TRBD1 covers 9 bases. This CDR3 contains 14 residues. CDR1 and CDR2 (germline): GTSNPN, SVGIG (reference sequence). The J segment lost 9 bases and the V segment lost 3 bases, leaving 6 bases of the junction unmatched. CDR3 amino acids: CAWRSGQGLSPLHF. In DNA, the CDR3 is TGTGCCTGGAGATCGGGACAGGGCCTTTCACCCCTCCACTTT.

The chain combines TRBV13 with TRBJ1-1, with D tentatively TRBD1 (5 bases). This CDR3 has 14 amino acids. The V gene's germline CDR1 is PRHDT and CDR2 FYEKMQ (reference sequence). Trimming shortened V by 8 bases and J by 1 base, and 14 bases separated the two germline ends. CDR3 residues: CASSTRARNTEAFF. CDR3 coding DNA: TGTGCCAGCTCGACCAGGGCTCGGAACACTGAAGCTTTCTTT.